The clone carrying this T cell receptor (beta chain) was picked up one time. Its antigen remains unknown. Primers included in the PCR were 60 Vbeta and 13 Jbeta primers. Clones were read by immunoSEQ multiplex PCR, and TCRdb kept only the in-frame ones, dropping some. Of about 140,000 clones listed, 80% were seen once; the top ten hold 1.2%. The CDR3 sequence is 15 residues long. Germline values: CDR1 LGHNA, CDR2 YNFKEQ. Trimming at V came to 4 bases and at J to 2 bases, leaving 8 bases not matched to a gene. This entry belongs to a study of cytomegalovirus exposure and HLA in healthy donors. The study's findings and limits: Many donors shared some public TCRs, even though most TCR sequences were rare. Reported performance of the classifier showed diagnosis of cytomegalovirus status with high specificity and sensitivity. Sequencing depth roughly uniform across donors was assumed in presence/absence analyses.

The receptor's source is a female donor in good health and CMV-seronegative. Sample: PBMCs. The gene calls are TRBV4-2 and TRBJ2-7; 7 bases align to TRBD1. The chain's CDR3 is CASSPRTGLPYEQYF. CDR3 in DNA: TGTGCCAGCAGCCCTCGGACAGGCCTCCCCTACGAGCAGTACTTC.